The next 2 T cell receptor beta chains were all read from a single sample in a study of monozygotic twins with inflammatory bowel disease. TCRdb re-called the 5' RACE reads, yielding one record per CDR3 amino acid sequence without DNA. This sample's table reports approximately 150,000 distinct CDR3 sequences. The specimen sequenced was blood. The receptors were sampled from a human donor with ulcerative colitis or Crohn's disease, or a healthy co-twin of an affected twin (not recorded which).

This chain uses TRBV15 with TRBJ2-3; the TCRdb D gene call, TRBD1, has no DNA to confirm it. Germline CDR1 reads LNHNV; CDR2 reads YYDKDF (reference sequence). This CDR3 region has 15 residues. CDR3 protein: CATSRDWARADTQYF. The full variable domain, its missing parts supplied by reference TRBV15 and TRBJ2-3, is DAMVIQNPRYQVTQFGKPVTLSCSQTLNHNVMYWYQQKSSQAPKLLFHYYDKDFNNEADTPDNFQSRRPNTSFCFLDIRSPGLGDTAMYLCATSRDWARADTQYFGPGTRLTVL.

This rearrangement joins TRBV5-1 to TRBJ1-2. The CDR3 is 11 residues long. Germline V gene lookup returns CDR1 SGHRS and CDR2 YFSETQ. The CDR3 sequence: CASSLDHGYTF.